This T cell receptor beta chain comes out of a study of T cell changes during pregnancy in multiple sclerosis. Method: immunoSEQ multiplex PCR; TCRdb's copy keeps in-frame clones and lacks some. The top ten hold roughly 1.5% of the sample, which has some 71,000 clones, roughly 93% seen once. This CDR3 contains 15 residues. Germline lookup yields CDR1 SNHLY and CDR2 FYNNEI. V was shortened by 7 bases and J by 3 bases, with 15 bases between the two germline ends. The starting material was peripheral blood, obtained in the third trimester of pregnancy. The receptor comes from a female donor with multiple sclerosis, enrolled in a pregnancy study. The gene calls are TRBV2 and TRBJ2-2, with D tentatively TRBD2 (6 bases). The CDR3 DNA sequence: TGTGCCAGCATCTACGAGGAGGGTTACACCGGGGAGCTGTTTTTT. Translation: CASIYEEGYTGELFF.